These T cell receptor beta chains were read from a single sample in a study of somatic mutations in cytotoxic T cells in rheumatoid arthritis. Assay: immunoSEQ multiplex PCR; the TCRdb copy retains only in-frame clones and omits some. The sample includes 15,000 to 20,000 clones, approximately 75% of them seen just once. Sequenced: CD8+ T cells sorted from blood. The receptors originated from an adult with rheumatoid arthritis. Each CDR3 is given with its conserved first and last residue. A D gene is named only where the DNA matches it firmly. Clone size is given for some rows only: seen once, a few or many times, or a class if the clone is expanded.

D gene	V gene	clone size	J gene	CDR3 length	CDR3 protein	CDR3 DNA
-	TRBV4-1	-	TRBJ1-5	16	CASSQVPDRGNQPQHF	TGCGCCAGCAGCCAAGTCCCAGATAGGGGCAATCAGCCCCAGCATTTT
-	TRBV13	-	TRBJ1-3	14	CAGGTPDSGNTIYF	TGTGCCGGGGGGACACCTGACTCTGGAAACACCATATATTTT
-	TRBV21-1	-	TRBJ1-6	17	CASSKGWAGQINSPLHF	TGTGCCAGCAGCAAGGGATGGGCGGGACAGATTAATTCACCCCTCCACTTT
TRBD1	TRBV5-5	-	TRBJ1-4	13	CASSLAGTGKLFF	TGTGCCAGCAGCTTGGCAGGGACAGGGAAACTGTTTTTT
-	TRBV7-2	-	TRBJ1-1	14	CASSSLGRGTEAFF	TGTGCCAGCAGCTCGCTAGGGCGGGGCACTGAAGCTTTCTTT
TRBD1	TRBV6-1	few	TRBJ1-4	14	CASSEGQGNEKLFF	TGTGCCAGCAGTGAAGGACAGGGGAATGAAAAACTGTTTTTT
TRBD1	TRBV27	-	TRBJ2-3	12	CASTTGAHTQYF	TGTGCCAGCACGACAGGGGCACATACGCAGTATTTT
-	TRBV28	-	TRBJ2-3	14	CAPGDWTLPDTQYF	TGTGCCCCGGGGGACTGGACTCTCCCGGATACGCAGTATTTT
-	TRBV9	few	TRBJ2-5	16	CASSPRRDPRGETQYF	TGTGCCAGCAGCCCAAGGAGGGACCCGAGAGGAGAGACCCAGTACTTC
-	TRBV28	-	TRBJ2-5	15	CASSLGLGGQETQYF	TGTGCCAGCAGTTTGGGTTTAGGGGGCCAAGAGACCCAGTACTTC
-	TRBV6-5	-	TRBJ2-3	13	CASSYSGTDTQYF	TGTGCCAGCAGTTACTCGGGCACAGATACGCAGTATTTT
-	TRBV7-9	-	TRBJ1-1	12	CASSVIGSEAFF	TGTGCCAGCAGCGTTATCGGGTCGGAAGCTTTCTTT
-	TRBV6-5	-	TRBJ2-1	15	CASSSTAPEYNEQFF	TGTGCCAGCAGTTCGACAGCTCCCGAATACAATGAGCAGTTCTTC